This is a list of T cell receptor beta chains from one sample in a study of metastatic and nonmetastatic thyroid tumors. With MiXCR, TCRdb reprocessed the PCR reads. The sample includes over 25,000 clones, roughly 15% of them seen just once. Source material: blood. The receptor set was obtained from a male donor with papillary thyroid cancer or a benign thyroid nodule (not recorded which). Some clones in this sample may be carry-over from other donors' samples. Both conserved end residues are part of each CDR3. The D gene is left open where the match is weak. For some rows the clone size is stated as once, few or many, or as a class when expanded; others skip it.

v_gene	j_gene	abundance	d_gene	CDR3nt	CDR3aa
TRBV7-8	TRBJ1-6	many	-	TGTGCCTCCAGCGGAGTGCAGAATTCACCCCTCCACTTT	CASSGVQNSPLHF
TRBV30	TRBJ1-5	-	-	TGTGCCTGGATCGAGGGGGTTTTAACCAATCAGCCCCAGCATTTT	CAWIEGVLTNQPQHF
TRBV20-1	TRBJ2-5	many	TRBD1	TGCAGTGCTAGAGGGACAGGGGTGGGGACCCAGTACTTC	CSARGTGVGTQYF
TRBV20-1	TRBJ2-7	many	TRBD1	TGCAGTGCTAGAGTCCTTGACAGGGGCTACGAGCAGTACTTC	CSARVLDRGYEQYF
TRBV29-1	TRBJ1-2	many	TRBD1	TGCAGCGGTTCCCAGGGGGCCCGTTTAGATGAAGCTGGCTACACCTTC	CSGSQGARLDEAGYTF
TRBV2	TRBJ1-1	many	-	TGTGCCAGCACAGGGTTAGGCACTGAAGCTTTCTTT	CASTGLGTEAFF
TRBV27	TRBJ2-1	many	TRBD2	TGTGCCAGCAGTTTGTGGCTAGCGGGCCTTAATGAGCAGTTCTTC	CASSLWLAGLNEQFF
TRBV30	TRBJ2-7	-	-	TGTGCCTGGAAAACGGACCGCCGCTCCTACGAGCAGTACTTC	CAWKTDRRSYEQYF
TRBV18	TRBJ2-7	-	TRBD1	TGTGCCAGCTCACAGGGACAGTCCCCCTACGAGCAGTACTTC	CASSQGQSPYEQYF
TRBV6-4	TRBJ2-7	few	TRBD2	TGTGCCAGCTCTGAAGGGCGGGAGCAAAGGCAGTACTTC	CASSEGREQRQYF
TRBV7-9	TRBJ1-1	many	-	TGTGCCAGCAGCTCCGGATCTCGGGGGACTGAAGCTTTCTTT	CASSSGSRGTEAFF
TRBV20-1	TRBJ2-1	many	TRBD2	TGCAGTGCTAGAGTTATAGCGGGAGGGAGGCACAATGAGCAGTTCTTC	CSARVIAGGRHNEQFF
TRBV2	TRBJ1-5	many	-	TGTGCCAGCAGTGACGGCCCCAGCCCCAATCAGCCCCAGCATTTT	CASSDGPSPNQPQHF
TRBV12-3/TRBV12-4	TRBJ1-1	-	-	TGTGCCAGCAGTCAGACAGTGAACACTGAAGCTTTCTTT	CASSQTVNTEAFF
TRBV6-5	TRBJ2-2	many	TRBD2	TGTGCCAGCAGTTACTCCGGACTAGCGGGAATGCGAAGCGGGGAGCTGTTTTTT	CASSYSGLAGMRSGELFF
TRBV5-4	TRBJ1-6	many	-	TGTGCCAGCAGCACGGGGGTTAATTCACCCCTCCACTTT	CASSTGVNSPLHF
TRBV6-5	TRBJ2-7	few	TRBD2	TGTGCCAGCATTTCAAGTGCGGGAGCGCCCTGGGAGCAGTACTTC	CASISSAGAPWEQYF
TRBV12-3/TRBV12-4	TRBJ2-1	-	TRBD1	TGTGCCATCAGTCAAATCTTGGACAGGGGCAATGAGCAGTTCTTC	CAISQILDRGNEQFF
TRBV3-1	TRBJ2-7	-	TRBD2	TGTGCCAGCAGCCGAACTAGCGGGAGTTGGGAGAGCCCCTTTCTGGAACAGTACTTC	CASSRTSGSWESPFLEQYF
TRBV10-1	TRBJ1-1	many	-	TGCGCCAGCAGTGATCCGAGTTCCACTGAAGCTTTCTTT	CASSDPSSTEAFF
TRBV19	TRBJ2-7	many	-	TGTGCCAGTAGAGGCGAGGGAAGTGTCAGGCAGTACTTC	CASRGEGSVRQYF
TRBV6-1	TRBJ1-2	medium-sized	TRBD1	TGTGCCAGCAGCAGACAGGGGGGTTCGGGAGGCTACACCTTC	CASSRQGGSGGYTF
TRBV20-1	TRBJ1-3	once	TRBD1	TGCAGTGCTAGACCCACGGGGCACAGGGGTTCTGGAAACACCATATATTTT	CSARPTGHRGSGNTIYF
TRBV20-1	TRBJ1-1	few	-	TGCAGTGCTAGAACGCTCCGGGACATGGTCGCTTTCTTT	CSARTLRDMVAFF
TRBV6-1	TRBJ2-7	few	TRBD1	TGTGCCAGCAGCCAGTTAGGGACAGGGAGGTACGAGCAGTACTTC	CASSQLGTGRYEQYF
TRBV19	TRBJ2-1	many	-	TGTGCCAGTATCGGAGGGAGCTCCTACAATGAGCAGTTCTTC	CASIGGSSYNEQFF
TRBV4-1	TRBJ1-6	many	-	TGCGCCAGCAGCCAAGAAACAGGCCCCGGGAATTCACCCCTCCACTTT	CASSQETGPGNSPLHF
TRBV11-2	TRBJ2-7	medium-sized	TRBD1	TGTGCCAGCAGCTTAGATCCCGGGACAGGGTTCGAGCAGTACTTC	CASSLDPGTGFEQYF
TRBV12-3/TRBV12-4	TRBJ2-3	medium-sized	-	TGTGCCAGCAGTTTACAGGGGTTTGGAGATACGCAGTATTTT	CASSLQGFGDTQYF
TRBV5-4	TRBJ1-1	many	TRBD1	TGTGCCAGCAGCCTAGGCGGCAGGGGGTCGAACACTGAAGCTTTCTTT	CASSLGGRGSNTEAFF
TRBV2	TRBJ2-4	many	-	TGTGCCAGCAAGCGTGAAAACATTCAGTACTTC	CASKRENIQYF
TRBV30	TRBJ2-7	-	TRBD1	TGTGCCTGGAGCCGAGAGGGGGCTATGAACTTC	CAWSREGAMNF
TRBV6-1	TRBJ2-7	few	TRBD2	TGTGCCAGCAGTGAGGAGCTCGCGGGAGCGGGCTACGAGCAGTACTTC	CASSEELAGAGYEQYF
TRBV20-1	TRBJ2-7	-	TRBD1	TGCAGTGCTATCCCGACAGGGAAGGGCGAGCAGTACTTC	CSAIPTGKGEQYF
TRBV5-6	TRBJ1-1	many	-	TGTGCCAGCAGTAGGGGGAGGGAGAACACTGAAGCTTTCTTT	CASSRGRENTEAFF
TRBV6-1	TRBJ1-5	few	-	TGTGCCAGCAGCCCCGTCGGGAGAGGACAGCCCCAGCATTTT	CASSPVGRGQPQHF
TRBV11-1	TRBJ1-6	few	-	TGTGCCAGCAGCTTACGTGGCAGGGGAGAGTATAATTCACCCCTCCACTTT	CASSLRGRGEYNSPLHF
TRBV12-3/TRBV12-4	TRBJ2-7	medium-sized	-	TGTGCCAGCAGTTTATCGCCGGCGGGCTACGAGCAGTACTTC	CASSLSPAGYEQYF
TRBV19	TRBJ2-1	many	TRBD2	TGTGCCAGTAACACCTTTAGCGGGCTCGGCGATAGAAATGAGCAGTTCTTC	CASNTFSGLGDRNEQFF
TRBV12-3/TRBV12-4	TRBJ2-1	medium-sized	-	TGTGCCAGCAGTTTAGGTGGAAATGAGCAGTTCTTC	CASSLGGNEQFF
TRBV28	TRBJ1-5	many	TRBD1	TGTGCCAGCATCCTCGGGGACAGACACAATCAGCCCCAGCATTTT	CASILGDRHNQPQHF